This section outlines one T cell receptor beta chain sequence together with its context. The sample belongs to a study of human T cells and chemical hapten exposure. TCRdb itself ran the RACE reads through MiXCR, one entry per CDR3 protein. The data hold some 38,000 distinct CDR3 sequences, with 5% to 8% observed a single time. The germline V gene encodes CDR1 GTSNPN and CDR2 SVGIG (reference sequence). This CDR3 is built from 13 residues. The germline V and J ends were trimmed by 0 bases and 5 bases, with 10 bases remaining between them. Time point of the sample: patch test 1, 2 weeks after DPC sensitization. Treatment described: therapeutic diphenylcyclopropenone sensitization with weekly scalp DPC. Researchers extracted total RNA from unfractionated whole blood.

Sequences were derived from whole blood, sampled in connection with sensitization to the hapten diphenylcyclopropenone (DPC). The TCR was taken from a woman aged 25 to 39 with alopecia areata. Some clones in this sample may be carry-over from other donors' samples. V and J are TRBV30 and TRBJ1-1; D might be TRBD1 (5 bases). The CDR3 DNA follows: TGTGCCTGGAGTGTGATGGGGGTGACTGAAGCTTTCTTT. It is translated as CAWSVMGVTEAFF.